The 7 T cell receptor beta chains below all came from one sample that was sequenced in a study of response to subunit inactivated influenza vaccine. TCRdb re-analysed the RT-PCR reads in MiXCR, keeping a single row per CDR3 protein. This table has 400,000 to 650,000 distinct CDR3 sequences, 6.5% to 8% appearing once. The specimen was PBMCs from blood, collected around 25 months after vaccination. All receptors come from a man aged 50 to 69 who received an inactivated influenza vaccine.

The chain uses TRBV27 and TRBJ1-5; 11 nucleotides agree with TRBD1. Germline CDR1 MNHEY, CDR2 SMNVEV (reference sequence). The CDR3 runs to 16 residues. Trimming cost V 4 bases and J 4 bases; bases outside gene matches: 6. CDR3 sequence: CASSSGDRGRNQPQHF. Written as DNA, the CDR3 is TGTGCCAGCAGTTCGGGGGACAGGGGGAGGAATCAGCCCCAGCATTTT.

In this sample, this clonotype turned up many times. The chain employs TRBV27 and TRBJ1-2; 7 bases map to TRBD1. J gave up 4 bases and V 5 bases, and 4 bases lay outside the gene matches. Germline CDR1 MNHEY, CDR2 SMNVEV (reference sequence). The CDR3 loop spans 13 amino acids. The CDR3 bases are TGTGCCAGCAGTAGGGACAGATCCTATGGCTACACCTTC. This translates into CASSRDRSYGYTF.

V is TRBV20-1 and J is TRBJ2-5, with no clear D. Trimming stripped 0 bases from V and 1 base from J, with 9 bases between. Germline CDR1 and CDR2: DFQATT and SNEGSKA (reference sequence). The CDR3 has 14 amino acids. Here the CDR3 DNA reads TGCAGTGCTAGAGATGGAACGATCCAAGAGACCCAGTACTTC. Translating gives CSARDGTIQETQYF.

The chain recombines TRBV7-2 with TRBJ2-1; weak D call: TRBD1 (5 bases). Germline V gene lookup returns CDR1 SGHTA and CDR2 FQGNSA. The germline V and J ends were trimmed by 0 bases and 2 bases, with 14 bases remaining between them. CDR3 length: 17 residues. As DNA, the CDR3 is TGTGCCAGCAGCTTAGCGGTGGCCCAAGGGGCCTACAATGAGCAGTTCTTC. It specifies CASSLAVAQGAYNEQFF.

The genes are TRBV4-2 and TRBJ1-2; D unclear. The germline V and J ends were trimmed by 0 bases and 6 bases, with 14 bases remaining between them. Germline V gives CDR1 LGHNA, CDR2 YNFKEQ. The length of the CDR3 is 15 residues. CDR3 amino acids: CASSQDDQERNGYTF. The DNA of the CDR3 is TGTGCCAGCAGCCAAGATGATCAGGAACGAAATGGCTACACCTTC.

There are many counts of this clonotype. This CDR3 reads CASSYDRSTQYF. In DNA, the CDR3 is TGCGCCAGCAGCTACGACAGATCAACGCAGTATTTT. This rearrangement joins TRBV5-1 to TRBJ2-3; a weak D match, TRBD1 (5 bases). The CDR3 covers 12 residues. Germline V CDR1 and CDR2: SGHRS, YFSETQ. Trimming stripped 3 bases from V and 9 bases from J, with 11 bases between.

The CDR3 loop is CASSRHSGSSYNEQFF. The DNA for the CDR3 is TGTGCCAGCAGCCGACATAGCGGGAGCTCCTACAATGAGCAGTTCTTC. The chain links TRBV7-6 to TRBJ2-1; 9 bases line up with TRBD2. Per germline, CDR1 SGHVS and CDR2 FNYEAQ. This CDR3 spans 16 amino acids. V lost 5 bases and J lost 0; bases outside the gene matches: 5.